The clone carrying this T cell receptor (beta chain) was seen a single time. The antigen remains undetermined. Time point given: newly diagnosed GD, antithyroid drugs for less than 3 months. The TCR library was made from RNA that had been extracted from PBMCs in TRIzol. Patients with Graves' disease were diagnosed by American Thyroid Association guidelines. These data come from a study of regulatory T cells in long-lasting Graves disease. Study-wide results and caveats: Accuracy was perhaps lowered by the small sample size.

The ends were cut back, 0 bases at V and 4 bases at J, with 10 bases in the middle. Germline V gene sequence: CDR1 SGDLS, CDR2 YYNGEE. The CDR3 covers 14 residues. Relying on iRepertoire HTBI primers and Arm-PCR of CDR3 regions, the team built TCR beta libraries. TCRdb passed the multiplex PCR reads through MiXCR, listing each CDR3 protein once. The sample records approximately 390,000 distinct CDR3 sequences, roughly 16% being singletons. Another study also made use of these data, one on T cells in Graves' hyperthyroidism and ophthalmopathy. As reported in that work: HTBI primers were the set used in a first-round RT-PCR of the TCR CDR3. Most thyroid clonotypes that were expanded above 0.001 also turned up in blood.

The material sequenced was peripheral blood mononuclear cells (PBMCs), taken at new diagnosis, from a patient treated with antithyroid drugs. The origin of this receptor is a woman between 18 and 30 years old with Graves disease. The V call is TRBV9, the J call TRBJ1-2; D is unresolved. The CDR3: CASSVEDRTYGYTF. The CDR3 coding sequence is TGTGCCAGCAGCGTAGAGGACCGAACCTATGGCTACACCTTC.